Each of the 31 T cell receptor beta chains below was sequenced from the same sample in a study of Graves' ophthalmopathy and Graves' hyperthyroidism. Amplification targeted the TCR beta CDR3 regions, with RNA transcripts as the source material. HTBI primers were employed in first-round RT-PCR, then a second-round multiplex PCR followed. TCRdb re-derived calls from the multiplex PCR reads in MiXCR, one entry per CDR3 protein. The repertoire holds around 590,000 distinct CDR3 sequences, with under 45% as singletons. Sequencing was carried out using peripheral blood or thyroid tissue (not recorded which). These receptors all stem from an adult man with Graves' hyperthyroidism.

The chain combines TRBV12-3 or TRBV12-4 with TRBJ1-3; 7 nucleotides agree with TRBD1. This CDR3 contains 13 residues. Trimming removed 5 bases from V and 4 bases from J; junction bases left unmatched: 2. CDR3 DNA: TGTGCCAGCAGTGGACAGGCAGGAAACACCATATATTTT. This sequence encodes CASSGQAGNTIYF.

This clonotype was detected many times. The gene calls are TRBV24-1 and TRBJ1-2; TRBD1 agrees at 9 bases. CDR1 and CDR2 (germline): KGHDR, SFDVKD. Trimming cost V 2 bases and J 4 bases; bases outside gene matches: 1. CDR3 length: 14 amino acids. This chain's CDR3 is CATSDWGQGYGYTF. The CDR3 DNA reads as TGTGCCACCAGTGATTGGGGACAGGGCTATGGCTACACCTTC.

This clonotype was counted many times. The chain is built from TRBV6-5 and TRBJ2-5; TRBD1 matches at 8 bases. Germline values: CDR1 MNHEY, CDR2 SVGAGI. The CDR3 consists of 13 residues. After removal of 10 bases from V and 5 bases from J, the junction contained 9 bases not matched to a gene. This CDR3 is CATKDRAVETQYF. CDR3 nucleotides: TGTGCCACCAAGGACAGGGCGGTCGAGACCCAGTACTTC.

Of note for this clonotype: A much more abundant neighbour one base away suggests this may be a read error. The chain is built from TRBV6-5 and TRBJ1-5; D is perhaps TRBD1 (5 bases). Germline-derived CDR1 and CDR2 are MNHEY and SVGAGI. The length of the CDR3 is 14 residues. The CDR3 region has the DNA TGTGCCAGCAGTTCGTCAGGGCCGTACCAGCCCCAGCAATTT. Amino acid sequence: CASSSSGPYQPQQF.

Regarding this clonotype: One base away lies a much larger clone, so this may be a sequencing read error. The rearrangement joins TRBV29-1 to TRBJ2-5, with D unresolved. Per germline, CDR1 SQVTM and CDR2 ANQGSEA. This CDR3 region has 12 residues. CDR3 sequence (DNA): TGCAGCGTTGAAGATCCAGGCAATGAGCAGCTCTTC. Its translation: CSVEDPGNEQLF.

Turning to this clonotype: At one boundary the junction diverges from the germline segment, which might be a read error. V usage is TRBV20-1 and J usage is TRBJ1-2; TRBD1 matches 12 bases. Looked up from germline, CDR1 is DFQATT and CDR2 is SNEGSKA (reference sequence). This CDR3 has 15 residues. The CDR3 DNA reads as TGCAGTGCTAGATCCGGGACAGGGGGCATCTGGGGCTGCACCTTC. The encoded protein is CSARSGTGGIWGCTF.

The chain couples TRBV7-2 to TRBJ2-2; 14 nucleotides match TRBD2. This CDR3 region has 18 residues. V shed 2 bases and J 3 bases; nucleotides not matched to a gene: 5. Germline assignment: CDR1 SGHTA and CDR2 FQGNSA. Written as DNA, the CDR3 is TGTGCCAGCAGCTTACAGGGACTAGCGGGGGACGACACCGGGGAGCTGTTTTTT. Its protein is CASSLQGLAGDDTGELFF.

The chain is built from TRBV4-2 and TRBJ2-5; D is unresolved. V lost 1 base and J lost 1, with 10 bases in between. Germline V CDR1 and CDR2: LGHNA, YNFKEQ. The CDR3 contains 15 residues. The CDR3 bases are TGTGCCAGCAGCCAAGTAGCCACAATCCAAGAGACCCAGTACTTC. It specifies CASSQVATIQETQYF.

This clonotype has at least ten counts. The chain combines TRBV19 with TRBJ1-4; D unclear. This CDR3 contains 14 residues. V lost 6 bases and J 3 bases, leaving 11 bases between the germline ends. Germline CDR1 LNHDA, CDR2 SQIVND (reference sequence). As DNA, the CDR3 is TGTGCCAGTAGAATGTGGGCATCTAATGAAAAACTGTTTTTT. This gives the protein CASRMWASNEKLFF.

The genes are TRBV29-1 and TRBJ1-6; D uncertain. The CDR3 totals 10 residues. Germline lookup yields CDR1 SQVTM and CDR2 ANQGSEA. Trimming removed 8 bases from V and 1 base from J, with 0 bases in between. The CDR3 nucleotides read TGCAGCTCCTATAATTCACCCCTCCACTTT. Translated, it gives CSSYNSPLHF.

There are many counts of this clonotype. V gene TRBV6-5 combines with J gene TRBJ1-2; D is possibly TRBD1 (6 bases). Trimming removed 5 bases from V and 4 bases from J, with 11 bases in between. The CDR3 spans 13 residues. Looked up from germline, CDR1 is MNHEY and CDR2 is SVGAGI. The CDR3 DNA reads as TGTGCCAGCAGTGTGGACAGCTCCTATGGCTACACCTTC. Protein sequence: CASSVDSSYGYTF.

Many counts were recorded for this clonotype. J is TRBJ1-1 and V is TRBV7-8, with D unresolved. Deletions cut 1 base from V and 5 bases from J, with 8 bases between. The CDR3 is 13 amino acids. Germline lookup yields CDR1 SGHVS and CDR2 FQNEAQ. DNA of the CDR3: TGTGCCAGCAGCTTAGAAGTATTGACTGAAGCTTTCTTT. Translating gives CASSLEVLTEAFF.

The chain combines TRBV20-1 with TRBJ2-5, with D possibly matching TRBD2 (5 bases). V was clipped by 6 bases and J by 0 bases, with 8 bases between them. The CDR3 runs 12 residues. Germline V lookup: CDR1 DFQATT, CDR2 SNEGSKA (reference sequence). The CDR3 here is CSATDYQETQYF. CDR3 sequence (DNA): TGCAGTGCCACGGACTACCAAGAGACCCAGTACTTC.

This clonotype showed up many times. V and J are TRBV29-1 and TRBJ1-1; the match to TRBD1 covers 7 bases. Per the germline V gene, CDR1 is SQVTM and CDR2 is ANQGSEA. This CDR3 comprises 14 residues. V lost 1 base, J lost 5 bases, and 7 bases stayed unmatched. In DNA form, the CDR3 reads TGCAGCGTTGAAGGTCGGCGCAGGGGGACTGAAGCTTTCTTT. It translates to CSVEGRRRGTEAFF.

A note on this clonotype: A clone one base away is much larger, so this may be a read error. The chain carries TRBV6-1 and TRBJ2-7; D might be TRBD1 (5 bases). CDR1 and CDR2 from the germline V gene are MNHNS and SASEGT. This CDR3 contains 14 residues. In nucleotides, the CDR3 is TGTGCCGGCAGTGAAATTCAGGGAACCTACGAGCAGTACTTC. This encodes CAGSEIQGTYEQYF.

Remarks on this clonotype: This may come from a read error, since a much larger clone is one base off. This rearrangement joins TRBV6-1 to TRBJ1-2, with 9 bases matching TRBD1. Trimming took 3 bases from V and 10 from J; bases not matched to a gene: 15. This CDR3 spans 16 amino acids. Germline CDR1 reads MNHNS; CDR2 reads SASEGT. CDR3 region: CASSDLPMTGGGAYTF. In nucleotides, the CDR3 is TGTGCCAGCAGTGACCTCCCTATGACAGGGGGTGGCGCCTACACCTTC.

This clonotype was recorded at least ten times. The genes are TRBV10-3 and TRBJ1-1; D is undetermined. CDR3 length equals 15 residues. V shed 0 bases and J shed 1 base, with 9 bases lying between them. Germline CDR1 and CDR2: ENHRY and SYGVKD. CDR3 amino acids: CAISESAEKNTEAFF. The CDR3 bases are TGTGCCATCAGTGAGTCCGCAGAAAAGAACACTGAAGCTTTCTTT.

The table lists this clonotype with many counts. The V call is TRBV10-3, the J call TRBJ2-2; D is unclear. V was cut by 3 bases and J by 5 bases, with 10 bases left in between. The germline CDR1 and CDR2 sequences are ENHRY and SYGVKD. CDR3 length: 14 residues. The CDR3 DNA is TGTGCCATCAGTGATTTGGGCGAAACCGGGGAGCTGTTTTTT. Protein: CAISDLGETGELFF.

This clonotype was seen at least ten times. The chain recombines TRBV3-1 with TRBJ2-5; D remains ambiguous. Germline assignment: CDR1 LGHDT and CDR2 YNNKEL (reference sequence). This CDR3 has 12 amino acids. Trimming left V 2 bases short and J 5 bases short, with 6 bases between. Here the CDR3 DNA reads TGTGCCAGCAGCCAACTCCAGGAGACCCAGTACTTC. Amino acid sequence: CASSQLQETQYF.

This chain links TRBV7-8 with TRBJ1-1; D ambiguous. The CDR3 totals 14 residues. The germline CDR1 and CDR2 sequences are SGHVS and FQNEAQ. V was shortened by 5 bases and J by 1 base, with 11 bases between the two germline ends. CDR3 bases: TGTGCCAGCAGCCCTAAACAGAAGAACACTGAAGCTTTCTTT. Its protein product is CASSPKQKNTEAFF.

The J gene is TRBJ2-3, the V gene TRBV7-9, with 8 bases fitting TRBD2. CDR1 is SEHNR, CDR2 FQNEAQ, per germline (reference sequence). The J segment lost 2 bases and the V segment lost 1 base, leaving 5 bases of the junction unmatched. This CDR3 comprises 16 residues. The CDR3 region is CASSLGGLGLTDTQYF. CDR3 DNA: TGTGCCAGCAGCTTAGGGGGACTAGGCCTCACAGATACGCAGTATTTT.

In this sample, this clonotype turned up many times. J is TRBJ1-1 and V is TRBV20-1; D gene ambiguous. The CDR3 is made up of 14 amino acids. Trimming stripped 1 base from V and 0 bases from J, with 9 bases between. Per germline, CDR1 DFQATT and CDR2 SNEGSKA (reference sequence). CDR3: CSARVRPLNTEAFF. The DNA of the CDR3 is TGCAGTGCTAGAGTACGGCCTTTGAACACTGAAGCTTTCTTT.

This clonotype was picked up many times. The chain is built from TRBV7-9 and TRBJ2-7; perhaps D is TRBD1 or TRBD2 (6 bases each). CDR1 is SEHNR, CDR2 FQNEAQ, per germline (reference sequence). The CDR3 totals 13 residues. Trimming removed 0 bases at V and 5 bases at J, with 8 bases between. The CDR3 is CASSLARGDEQYF. The CDR3 region has the DNA TGTGCCAGCAGCTTAGCGAGGGGGGACGAGCAGTACTTC. Using reference TRBV7-9 and TRBJ2-7 for the parts outside the CDR3, the full variable domain is DTGVSQNPRHKITKRGQNVTFRCDPISEHNRLYWYRQTLGQGPEFLTYFQNEAQLEKSRLLSDRFSAERPKGSFSTLEIQRTEQGDSAMYLCASSLARGDEQYFGPGTRLTVT.

The table lists this clonotype with a few counts. V gene TRBV18 combines with J gene TRBJ2-5; D remains ambiguous. Trimming took 4 bases from V and 2 from J, leaving 11 bases between them. Germline V lookup: CDR1 KGHSH, CDR2 LQKENI. The CDR3 extends over 14 amino acids. This chain's CDR3 is CASSLGSFQETQYF. The CDR3 nucleotides read TGTGCCAGCTCACTCGGTAGCTTTCAAGAGACCCAGTACTTC.

On this clonotype: A junction end diverges from the germline sequence, so it may reflect a read error. The chain links TRBV20-1 to TRBJ2-7; unclear D gene. The V gene's germline CDR1 is DFQATT and CDR2 SNEGSKA (reference sequence). This CDR3 is built from 14 residues. This CDR3 reads CSARDSPVPYGQYF. The CDR3 bases are TGCAGTGCTAGAGATTCGCCTGTCCCCTACGGGCAGTACTTC.

This clonotype was seen repeatedly, ten times or more. The CDR3 nucleotides are TGTGCCAGTAGTCCCAGACAGGGGGCGTCGGGGGCCAACGTCCTGACTTTC. Amino acids: CASSPRQGASGANVLTF. J is TRBJ2-6 and V is TRBV19, with 10 bases identical to TRBD1. V shed 5 bases and J 4 bases; nucleotides not matched to a gene: 8. CDR3 length: 17 residues. Germline lookup yields CDR1 LNHDA and CDR2 SQIVND (reference sequence).

On this clonotype itself: A much larger clone differs by one base, so this may be a read error. The J gene is TRBJ1-5, the V gene TRBV6-2 or TRBV6-3; D is perhaps TRBD1 (5 bases). Looked up from germline, CDR1 is MNHEY and CDR2 is SVGEGT. The CDR3 has 14 amino acids. The germline V and J ends were trimmed by 4 bases and 3 bases, with 10 bases remaining between them. DNA for the CDR3: TGTGCCAGCAGTTGCGACAGCTACAATCAGCCCCAGCATTTT. Its protein is CASSCDSYNQPQHF.

The chain employs TRBV9 and TRBJ1-2; D may be TRBD1 (5 bases). The CDR3 consists of 15 residues. The ends were cut back, 0 bases at V and 8 bases at J, with 17 bases in the middle. Germline values: CDR1 SGDLS, CDR2 YYNGEE. The CDR3 spells CASSVAPSGFMGYTF. The CDR3 bases are TGTGCCAGCAGCGTAGCTCCTTCAGGGTTTATGGGCTACACCTTC.

This clonotype was counted ten times or more. The genes are TRBV7-9 and TRBJ1-2; 8 nucleotides agree with TRBD1. The CDR3 extends over 17 amino acids. J lost 6 bases, V lost 3 bases, and 15 bases had no gene match. CDR1 and CDR2 (germline): SEHNR, FQNEAQ (reference sequence). Written as DNA, the CDR3 is TGTGCCAGCAGCTTGCCGGGACAGGAGTTAACCTGGGATGGCTACACCTTC. Residues: CASSLPGQELTWDGYTF.

This chain uses TRBV19 with TRBJ2-7, with D uncertain. The germline V gene has CDR1 LNHDA and CDR2 SQIVND (reference sequence). Trimming left V 4 bases short and J 0 bases short, with 13 bases between. This CDR3 comprises 15 residues. This CDR3 is CASSRELGNSYEQYF. CDR3 DNA: TGTGCCAGTAGTAGAGAGTTAGGCAACTCCTACGAGCAGTACTTC.

In its sample, this clonotype was seen many times. The CDR3: CASSHARAEAFF. The CDR3, as DNA: TGTGCCAGCAGCCATGCAAGGGCTGAAGCTTTCTTT. The chain joins TRBV12-3 or TRBV12-4 to TRBJ1-1; D unresolved. The CDR3 consists of 12 residues. Trimming left V 6 bases short and J 6 bases short, with 11 bases between.